The present entry profiles one T cell receptor beta chain with its context. Antigen unknown. The data belong to a study of cytomegalovirus exposure and HLA in healthy donors. A multiplex PCR was run with 60 Vbeta primers and 13 Jbeta primers. The assay was immunoSEQ multiplex PCR, and TCRdb's table has in-frame clones only and misses some. The table lists over 90,000 clones, 65% to 75% of them singletons. Germline CDR1 SGHNT, CDR2 YYREEE (reference sequence). The length of the CDR3 is 14 residues. Study observations and caveats: Diagnosis of cytomegalovirus status made by the classifier reportedly showed high specificity and sensitivity. TCR beta V- and J-gene trimming was later associated with a missense DCLRE1C variant. Immune exposure information comprised only CMV serostatus. Some public TCRs appeared in many individuals, while most sequences were rare.

The chain carries TRBV5-4 and TRBJ2-5; tentative D call: TRBD2 (6 bases). The J call may be wrong; the DNA end is better matched by TRBJ2-7. The sequence came from a woman aged 65 to 85 in good health and CMV-seropositive. The sequencing sample was made of PBMCs. CDR3 region: CASSPPGGAYEQYF. CDR3 in DNA: TGTGCCAGCAGCCCCCCCGGGGGAGCCTACGAGCAGTACTTC.